This T cell receptor beta chain was obtained from a study of neurological immune-mediated disorders (dated by TCRdb to about 2019). In terms of the full investigation: Peripheral blood TCR-beta repertoires from patients with HTLV-I-associated myelopathy (HAM/TSP), patients with multiple sclerosis, and healthy controls were compared in the study using UMI-based sequencing. The cohort comprised 68 subjects: 14 HAM/TSP patients, around 35 multiple sclerosis patients and 20 or so healthy controls. Alongside PBMC samples, the set of about 100 TCR-beta libraries contained longitudinal samples, technical triplicates, and paired CD4+ and CD8+ T-cell subsets that had been sorted. Overall study outcomes, separate from this receptor: The highest TCR clonal expansion was observed in HAM/TSP patients, whereas the lowest was observed in MS patients, even when compared with healthy controls. No identical CDR3 amino acid sequences were found to be shared among expanded clones across subjects, suggesting that TCR-beta repertoires were private in all groups.

cDNA was synthesized by template-switch 5'RACE using a primer with a 10-nucleotide random unique molecular identifier that tagged each TCR transcript. Every sequencing run covered 15-18 subjects and yielded more than 180 million TCR-beta sequences. Total RNA was extracted with the RNeasy kit. The KAPA Real-time Library Amplification kit was used to amplify TCR-beta VDJ regions with primers targeting the TCR constant region and the 5'RACE anchor. A first PCR added sample indexes and Illumina adaptors, after which a second PCR increased the library yield. After purification with Ampure beads, the TCR product of roughly 650 bp was size-selected on a 2% E-gel SizeSelection system. Before pooling, library quality was assessed on a Bioanalyzer, concentration was determined with Qubit, and library quantification was performed with the Kapa Library Quantification kit. An Illumina HiSeq 2500 was used to sequence the libraries paired-end at 2 x 150 bp. To increase sequence diversity, about 25-30% phiX was spiked into each library pool. The paper's processing steps were these. The quality-filtered reads were processed with the UMI-based MiGEC pipeline, whose error correction step removed more than 90% of the raw TCR sequences. VDJ genes were aligned to IMGT germline references, and each clonotype was defined by a unique CDR3 amino acid sequence together with V-J genes. Clonal expansion, Shannon diversity, and CDR3 relatedness (CalcPairwiseDistances, ClusterSamples) were evaluated with VDJtools, and phylogenetic trees were built with CLCbio workbench. A clone was classed as expanded if it had 8 or more unique UMIs, a cutoff based on coefficient-of-variation modelling across technical triplicates. TCRdb handled the public reads itself, with Q25 trimming in fastp and clone calling in MiXCR, and kept productive beta chains. All rows with the same CDR3 protein become a single entry with the most common DNA and genes. TCRdb's processing, not the study's, gives the V and J calls here. This sample lists about 50,000 distinct CDR3 sequences; about 9.3% were detected once. The biggest ten clones account for about 5.2% of the sample.

For unsorted PBMC libraries, 2 million PBMCs were used after storage in RNAlater at -80 degrees C until RNA extraction. PBMCs were separated from peripheral blood using Ficoll-Hypaque density gradient centrifugation and then cryopreserved in liquid nitrogen. V sheds 7 bases and J sheds 6 bases, leaving 7 bases between their ends. The CDR3 runs 11 amino acids, cysteine and phenylalanine included. Only the CDR3 DNA is retained, 33 bases long and in frame from the first base. CDR1 SGHTA and CDR2 FQGTGA are derived from the germline V gene. This clonotype has a count of ten or more. The clone's antigen remains unknown. Within one base of it there is no much larger clone, and no base qualities were kept.

The origin of this receptor is a man between 65 and 85 years old with HTLV-1-associated myelopathy (HAM/TSP). The chain uses TRBV7-3 and TRBJ2-1, with the D segment identity uncertain. Source material: PBMCs. The DNA sequence is as follows: TGTGCCAGCATTTCTAGCAATGAGCAGTTCTTC. It specifies CASISSNEQFF. Where the CDR3 stops, the reference TRBV7-3 and TRBJ2-1 genes take over; the full variable domain is GAGVSQTPSNKVTEKGKYVELRCDPISGHTALYWYRQSLGQGPEFLIYFQGTGAADDSGLPNDRFFAVRPEGSVSTLKIQRTERGDSAVYLCASISSNEQFFGPGTRLTVL.